Presented here are 22 T cell receptor beta chains from one specimen sequenced in a study of T-cell reconstitution after alpha-beta-depleted transplantation in children. Unique molecular identifiers were incorporated during preparation of the TCRbeta library. TCRdb redid the calling of the PCR reads with MiXCR, one entry per CDR3 protein. The sample contains approximately 520,000 distinct CDR3 sequences, roughly 11% of which appear only once. This material consisted of PBMCs, mostly from graft donor cells, taken 180 days after TCRalphabeta/CD19-depleted stem cell transplant. These receptors were collected from a female patient aged 2-10 years who had a stem cell transplant for aplastic anemia, so the T cells may come from the graft donor.

This clonotype was detected a few times. The chain carries TRBV20-1 and TRBJ2-7; D might be TRBD2 (6 bases). CDR1 DFQATT and CDR2 SNEGSKA come from the germline V gene (reference sequence). CDR3 length equals 11 residues. The V end was cut by 6 bases, the J end by 4 bases, with 10 bases between. CDR3 nucleotides: TGCAGTGCCACGACTAGGTACGAGCAGTACGTC. Translating gives CSATTRYEQYV.

This clonotype was seen ten or more times. The chain carries TRBV9 and TRBJ1-2, with D maybe TRBD1 (5 bases). Trimming removed 0 bases from V and 6 bases from J, with 12 bases in between. Germline V CDR1 and CDR2: SGDLS, YYNGEE. The CDR3 is 14 amino acids. The CDR3 here is CASSVASSGHGYTF. As DNA, the CDR3 is TGTGCCAGCAGCGTAGCATCGTCAGGGCATGGCTACACCTTC.

This clonotype was observed many times. V and J are TRBV20-1 and TRBJ2-7; TRBD1 matches at 9 bases. The CDR3 contains 10 residues. CDR1 DFQATT and CDR2 SNEGSKA come from the germline V gene (reference sequence). The V gene end was trimmed by 6 bases and the J gene end by 12 bases; junction bases not matched to a gene: 6. CDR3 DNA sequence: TGCAGTGCGGTTAACAGGGGGCGGTACTTC. This gives the protein CSAVNRGRYF.

The table lists this clonotype with many counts. This chain connects TRBV4-2 to TRBJ2-7; TRBD2 agrees at 10 bases. The CDR3 length is 14 residues. V gave up 1 base and J gave up 3 bases; unmatched junction bases: 0. Germline CDR1 reads LGHNA; CDR2 reads YNFKEQ. CDR3 nucleotides: TGTGCCAGCAGCCAAGGGACTAGCGGCTACGAGCAGTACTTC. Its translation: CASSQGTSGYEQYF.

This clonotype has a handful of counts. The J gene is TRBJ2-2, the V gene TRBV10-2, with D possibly being TRBD2 (6 bases). Germline CDR1 and CDR2: WSHSY and SAAADI. The CDR3 covers 17 residues. V lost 6 bases and J 6 bases, leaving 23 bases between the germline ends. The CDR3, as DNA: TGCGCCAGCAGCCTAAAAGCACCCTCAACGGGGGCCGGGGAGCTGTTTTTT. The encoded protein is CASSLKAPSTGAGELFF.

In this sample, this clonotype turned up a few times. The rearrangement links TRBV7-2 to TRBJ1-1, with D perhaps TRBD1 (5 bases). The CDR3 is 15 residues long. Trimming shortened V by 0 bases and J by 4 bases, and 12 bases separated the two germline ends. Germline lookup yields CDR1 SGHTA and CDR2 FQGNSA. The CDR3: CASSLALRGGTEAFF. The CDR3 coding sequence is TGTGCCAGCAGCTTAGCGCTGAGGGGTGGCACTGAAGCTTTCTTT.

V and J are TRBV6-5 and TRBJ2-7; 7 bases fit TRBD1. J lost 5 bases, V lost 1 base, and 11 bases had no gene match. Per germline, CDR1 MNHEY and CDR2 SVGAGI. The CDR3 loop spans 16 amino acids. The chain's CDR3 is CASSYFEGLRGHEQYF. The CDR3 nucleotides read TGTGCCAGCAGTTACTTCGAAGGGTTAAGGGGGCACGAGCAGTACTTC.

The rearrangement joins TRBV20-1 to TRBJ2-7, with 7 positions matching TRBD1. V lost 2 bases and J lost 6; bases outside the gene matches: 7. Germline CDR1 and CDR2: DFQATT and SNEGSKA (reference sequence). The CDR3 runs to 13 residues. Here the CDR3 reads CSARPGQVREQYF. CDR3 DNA sequence: TGCAGTGCTAGACCCGGACAGGTTCGCGAGCAGTACTTC.

V usage is TRBV7-9 and J usage is TRBJ2-3; 7 bases agree with TRBD1. J was trimmed by 9 bases and V by 5 bases; bases with no gene match: 5. The germline gives CDR1 SEHNR, CDR2 FQNEAQ (reference sequence). The CDR3 is 12 amino acids. CDR3: CASSQGQQTQYF. The CDR3 DNA reads as TGTGCCAGCAGCCAGGGACAGCAAACGCAGTATTTT.

In its sample, this clonotype was seen many times. The rearrangement uses TRBV7-2 and TRBJ2-2; 12 nucleotides match TRBD2. V lost 5 bases and J lost 4; bases outside the gene matches: 5. Germline CDR1 reads SGHTA; CDR2 reads FQGNSA. CDR3 length: 16 residues. The CDR3 loop is CASSPRLAGVTGELFF. DNA for the CDR3: TGTGCCAGCAGCCCGCGACTAGCGGGAGTCACCGGGGAGCTGTTTTTT.

The chain combines TRBV7-2 with TRBJ2-3; unclear D gene. The CDR3 covers 21 residues. V was clipped by 4 bases and J by 2 bases, with 31 bases between them. Per germline, CDR1 SGHTA and CDR2 FQGNSA. This chain's CDR3 is CASSWRLGWVWEYGATDTQYF. In nucleotides, the CDR3 is TGTGCCAGCAGCTGGCGTCTGGGTTGGGTGTGGGAATACGGAGCCACAGATACGCAGTATTTT.

This chain joins TRBV6-2 or TRBV6-3 and TRBJ2-3; TRBD2 agrees at 12 bases. The V gene end was trimmed by 2 bases and the J gene end by 3 bases; junction bases not matched to a gene: 6. CDR1 MNHEY and CDR2 SVGEGT come from the germline V gene. This CDR3 contains 17 residues. CDR3 DNA sequence: TGTGCCAGCAGTTACAGACCAGGGACTAGCGGGACAGATACGCAGTATTTT. It is translated as CASSYRPGTSGTDTQYF.

V usage is TRBV25-1 and J usage is TRBJ2-7, with 9 bases aligning to TRBD2. This CDR3 has 14 residues. V was clipped by 3 bases and J by 2 bases; unmatched bases: 2. The germline V gene encodes CDR1 MGHDK and CDR2 SYGVNS. DNA for the CDR3: TGTGCCAGCAGTGATTCTAGCGGGACCTACGAGCAGTACTTC. It codes for CASSDSSGTYEQYF.

This clonotype was found many times. The rearrangement links TRBV5-1 to TRBJ1-5; the match to TRBD1 covers 10 bases. The CDR3 runs 15 residues. Germline V lookup: CDR1 SGHRS, CDR2 YFSETQ. V was clipped by 4 bases and J by 7 bases; unmatched bases: 8. In DNA form, the CDR3 reads TGCGCCAGCAGCCCCGGACAGGGGGGATGGCAGCCCCAGCATTTT. Its protein product is CASSPGQGGWQPQHF.

This clonotype has a handful of counts. At one end, the junction sequence differs from germline, possibly due to a read error. The DNA of the CDR3 is TGTGCCAGCAGCGTAACACCAACTAGCGCCACAGATGCGCAGTATTTT. Protein: CASSVTPTSATDAQYF. J is TRBJ2-3 and V is TRBV9; 7 positions agree with TRBD2. This CDR3 contains 16 residues. Germline CDR1 is SGDLS and CDR2 is YYNGEE. Complete variable domain (other parts from reference TRBV9 and TRBJ2-3): DSGVTQTPKHLITATGQRVTLRCSPRSGDLSVYWYQQSLDQGLQFLIQYYNGEERAKGNILERFSAQQFPDLHSELNLSSLELGDSALYFCASSVTPTSATDAQYFGPGTRLTVL.

This clonotype was detected a few times. V and J are TRBV9 and TRBJ2-2, with 7 nucleotides matching TRBD1. This CDR3 is built from 17 residues. Germline values: CDR1 SGDLS, CDR2 YYNGEE. V gave up 3 bases and J gave up 1 base; unmatched junction bases: 9. DNA for the CDR3: TGTGCCAGCAGCGCAGCACTCACAGGGGTGAACACCGGGGAGCTGTTTTTT. Translating gives CASSAALTGVNTGELFF.

This clonotype occurred a few times. The J gene is TRBJ2-7, the V gene TRBV28; TRBD1 aligns across 7 bases. The trim removed 7 bases at V and 3 bases at J, leaving 12 bases unmatched. The CDR3 loop spans 15 amino acids. Germline-derived CDR1 and CDR2 are MDHEN and SYDVKM. For the CDR3, the DNA is TGTGCCAGCACAAAGCTTGGGGCAGGGGGCTACGAGCAGTACTTC. It yields the protein CASTKLGAGGYEQYF.

This clonotype was picked up a small number of times. This chain links TRBV12-3 or TRBV12-4 with TRBJ2-7; 7 nucleotides align to TRBD2. The CDR3 length is 14 residues. Losses at the gene ends were 3 bases for V and 2 bases for J; bases not matched to a gene: 4. In nucleotides, the CDR3 is TGTGCCAGCAGTTTCGACGGGAGGCCCTACGAGCAGTACGTC. Encoded protein: CASSFDGRPYEQYV.

The table lists this clonotype with a few counts. CDR3 amino acids: CASSIGPGYGYTF. CDR3 bases: TGTGCCAGTAGTATCGGTCCGGGCTATGGCTACACCTTC. The rearrangement uses TRBV19 and TRBJ1-2; D uncertain. In germline, CDR1 is LNHDA, CDR2 SQIVND (reference sequence). There are 13 residues in the CDR3. The V end was cut by 3 bases, the J end by 4 bases, with 9 bases between. Based on the CDR3 plus reference TRBV19 and TRBJ1-2, the full variable domain is DGGITQSPKYLFRKEGQNVTLSCEQNLNHDAMYWYRQDPGQGLRLIYYSQIVNDFQKGDIAEGYSVSREKKESFPLTVTSAQKNPTAFYLCASSIGPGYGYTFGSGTRLTVV.

This clonotype has more than one count but fewer than ten. The CDR3 DNA sequence: TGTGCCAGCAGCCTACAGGGGACTAGCAATCAGCCCCAGCATTTT. Protein sequence: CASSLQGTSNQPQHF. The chain has TRBV12-3 or TRBV12-4 and TRBJ1-5, with 7 nucleotides matching TRBD1. CDR3 length: 15 residues. V shed 6 bases and J 0 bases; nucleotides not matched to a gene: 5.

This clonotype was counted only a few times. The DNA of the CDR3 is TGTGCCATCAGTGAAAGGGCGGACTTATACAATGAGCAGTTCTTC. It is translated as CAISERADLYNEQFF. The chain employs TRBV10-3 and TRBJ2-1; possible D gene TRBD2, 5 bases. The CDR3 loop spans 15 amino acids. Germline V lookup: CDR1 ENHRY, CDR2 SYGVKD. Trimming shortened V by 3 bases and J by 4 bases, and 13 bases separated the two germline ends.

The genes are TRBV10-3 and TRBJ1-2; TRBD1 agrees at 7 bases. The CDR3 is 15 amino acids. V gave up 6 bases and J gave up 4 bases; unmatched junction bases: 11. From germline, CDR1 is ENHRY and CDR2 SYGVKD. The CDR3 region has the DNA TGTGCCATCAGCCGACAGGGATTGAGCGGCTATGGCTACACCTTC. It yields the protein CAISRQGLSGYGYTF.